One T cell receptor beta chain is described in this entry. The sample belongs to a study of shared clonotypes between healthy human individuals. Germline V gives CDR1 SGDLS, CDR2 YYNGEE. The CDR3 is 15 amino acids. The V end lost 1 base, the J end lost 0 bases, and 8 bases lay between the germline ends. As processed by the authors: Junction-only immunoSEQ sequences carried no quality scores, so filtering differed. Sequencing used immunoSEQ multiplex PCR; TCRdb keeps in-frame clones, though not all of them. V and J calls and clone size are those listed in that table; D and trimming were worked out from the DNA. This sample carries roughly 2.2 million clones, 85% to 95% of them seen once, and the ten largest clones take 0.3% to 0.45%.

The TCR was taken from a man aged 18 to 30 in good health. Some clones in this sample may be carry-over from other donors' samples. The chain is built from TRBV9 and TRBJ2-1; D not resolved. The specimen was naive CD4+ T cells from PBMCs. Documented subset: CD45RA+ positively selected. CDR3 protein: CASSVLQSSYNEQFF. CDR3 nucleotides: TGTGCCAGCAGCGTACTACAGAGCTCCTACAATGAGCAGTTCTTC.